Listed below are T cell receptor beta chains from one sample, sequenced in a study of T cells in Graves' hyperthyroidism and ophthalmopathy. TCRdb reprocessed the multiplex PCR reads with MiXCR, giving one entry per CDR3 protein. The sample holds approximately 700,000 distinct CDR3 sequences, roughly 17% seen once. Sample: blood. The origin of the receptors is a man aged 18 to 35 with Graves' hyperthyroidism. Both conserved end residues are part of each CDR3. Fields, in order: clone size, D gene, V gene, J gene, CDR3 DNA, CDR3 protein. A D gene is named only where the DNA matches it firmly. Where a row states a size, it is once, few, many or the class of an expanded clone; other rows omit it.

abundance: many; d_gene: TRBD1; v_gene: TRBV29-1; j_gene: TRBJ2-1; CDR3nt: TGCAGCGTTGATAGGGGGCATGAGCAGTTCTTC; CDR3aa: CSVDRGHEQFF
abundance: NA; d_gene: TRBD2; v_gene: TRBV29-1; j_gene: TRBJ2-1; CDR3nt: TGCAGCGTTGCTAGCGGGAGGGTCTACAATGAGCAGTTCTTC; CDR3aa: CSVASGRVYNEQFF
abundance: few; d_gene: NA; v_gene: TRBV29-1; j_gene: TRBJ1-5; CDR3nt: TGCAGCGTTCAAATGGGGTTGGGTCAGCCCCAGCATTTT; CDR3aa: CSVQMGLGQPQHF
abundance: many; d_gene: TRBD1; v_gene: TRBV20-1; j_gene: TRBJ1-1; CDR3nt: TGCAGGCCCCCCGGACAGGACGGCACTGAAGCTTTCTTT; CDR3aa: CRPPGQDGTEAFF
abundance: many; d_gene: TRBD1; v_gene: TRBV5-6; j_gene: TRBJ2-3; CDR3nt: TGTGCCAGCAGCCCCTACAGGGGAAACACAGATACGCAGTATTTT; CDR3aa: CASSPYRGNTDTQYF
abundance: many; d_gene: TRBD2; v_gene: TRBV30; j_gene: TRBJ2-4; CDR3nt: TGTGCCTGGAGTAGGGGTAGCGGGAGGGCCAGGAACATTCAGTACTTC; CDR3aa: CAWSRGSGRARNIQYF
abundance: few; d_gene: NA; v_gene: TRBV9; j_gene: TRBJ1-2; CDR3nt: TGTGCCAGCAGCGTAGGGTTGATGCTACCCTATGGCTACACCTTC; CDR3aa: CASSVGLMLPYGYTF
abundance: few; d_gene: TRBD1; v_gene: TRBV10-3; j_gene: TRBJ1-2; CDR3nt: TGTGCCATCAGTGAGAGGACAGGGAGTTTTGGCTACACCTTC; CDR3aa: CAISERTGSFGYTF
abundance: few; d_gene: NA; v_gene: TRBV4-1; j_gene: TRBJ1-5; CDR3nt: TGCGCCAGCAGCCAAGAATTGTCAAATCAGCCCCAGCATTTT; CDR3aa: CASSQELSNQPQHF
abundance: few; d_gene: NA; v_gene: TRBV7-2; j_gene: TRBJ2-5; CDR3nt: TGTGCCAGCAGCCTCCATACCGAAGAGACCCAGTACTTC; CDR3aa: CASSLHTEETQYF
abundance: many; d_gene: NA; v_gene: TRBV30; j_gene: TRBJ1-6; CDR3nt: TGTGCCTGGACCGTCAGGGACGGGTCACCCCTCCACTTT; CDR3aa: CAWTVRDGSPLHF
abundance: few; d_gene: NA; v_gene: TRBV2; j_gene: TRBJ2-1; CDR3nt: TGTGCCAGCAGACAGGGTAGAGAAAATGAGCAGTTCTTC; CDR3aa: CASRQGRENEQFF
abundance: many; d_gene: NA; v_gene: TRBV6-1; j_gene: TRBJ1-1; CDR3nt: TGTGCCAGCAGCCCCGTGGGGATGAACACTGAAGCTTTCTTT; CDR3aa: CASSPVGMNTEAFF
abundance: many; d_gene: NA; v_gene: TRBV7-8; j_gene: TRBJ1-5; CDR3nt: TGTGCCAGCAGCTTATTGCGGGCGGGGGGCAATCAGCCCCAGCATTTT; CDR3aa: CASSLLRAGGNQPQHF
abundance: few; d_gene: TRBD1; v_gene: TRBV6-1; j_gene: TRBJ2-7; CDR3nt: TGTGCCAGCACCTACCCATCGGGACAGTTTCACTACGAGCAGTACTTC; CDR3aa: CASTYPSGQFHYEQYF
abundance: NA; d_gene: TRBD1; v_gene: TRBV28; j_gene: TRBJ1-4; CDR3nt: TGTGCCAGCAGCTTCCCCCGGACAGGCACTAATGGAAAACTGTTTTTT; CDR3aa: CASSFPRTGTNGKLFF
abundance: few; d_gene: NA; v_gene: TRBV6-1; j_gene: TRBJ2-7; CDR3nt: TGTGCCAGCAGTCATGGAAACGAGCAGTACTTC; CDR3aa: CASSHGNEQYF
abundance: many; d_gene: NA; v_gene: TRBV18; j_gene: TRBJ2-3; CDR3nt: TGTGCCAGCTCACAGGGCCTAACGGCGCACACAGATACGCAGTATTTT; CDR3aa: CASSQGLTAHTDTQYF
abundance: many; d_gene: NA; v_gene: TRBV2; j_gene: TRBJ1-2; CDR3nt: TGTGCCAGCAAGGAAGGGCAGATCTATGGCTACACCTTC; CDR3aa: CASKEGQIYGYTF
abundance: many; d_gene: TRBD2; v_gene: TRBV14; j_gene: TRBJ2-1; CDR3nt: TGTGCCAGCAGCCAAGCGGGACTAGCGGGAGAGGTTGAGCAGTTCTTC; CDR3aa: CASSQAGLAGEVEQFF
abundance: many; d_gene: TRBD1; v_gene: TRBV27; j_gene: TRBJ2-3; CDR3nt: TGTGCCAGCAGTTTAATTGGACAGGGGGCTAGCACAGATACGCAGTATTTT; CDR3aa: CASSLIGQGASTDTQYF
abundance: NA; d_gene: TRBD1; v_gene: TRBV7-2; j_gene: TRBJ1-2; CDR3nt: TGTGCCAGCAGCTTGGACAGGGTTAACTATGGCTACACCTTC; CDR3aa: CASSLDRVNYGYTF
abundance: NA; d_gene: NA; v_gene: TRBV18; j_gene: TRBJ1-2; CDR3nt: TGTGCCAGCTCACCATCGGCAGGTTTTGCCTATGGCTACACCTTC; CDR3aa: CASSPSAGFAYGYTF
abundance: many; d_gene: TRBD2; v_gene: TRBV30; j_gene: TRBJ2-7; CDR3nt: TGTGCCTGGGAACAGCGGGGCCCCTCCTACGAGCAGTACTTC; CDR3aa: CAWEQRGPSYEQYF
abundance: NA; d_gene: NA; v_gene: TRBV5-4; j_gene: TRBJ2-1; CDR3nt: TGTGCCAGCAGCTCGGCTGTTGACAGCTCCTACAATGAGCAGTTCTTC; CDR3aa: CASSSAVDSSYNEQFF
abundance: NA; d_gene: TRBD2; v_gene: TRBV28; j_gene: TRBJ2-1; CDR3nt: TGTGCCAGCAGTGGGGGGGGAGCCAATCCCTCCTACAATGAGCAGTTCTTC; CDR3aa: CASSGGGANPSYNEQFF
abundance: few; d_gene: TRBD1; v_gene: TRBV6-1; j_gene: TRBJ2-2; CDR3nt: TGTGCCAGCAGTGAATCCGGTGTTAGGGGGCTTACCTCGAACACCGGGGAGCTGTTTTTT; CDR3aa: CASSESGVRGLTSNTGELFF
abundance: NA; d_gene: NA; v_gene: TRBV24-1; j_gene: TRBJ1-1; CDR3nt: TGTGCCACCAGCGGTCGGGAAACTGAAGCTTTCTTT; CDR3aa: CATSGRETEAFF
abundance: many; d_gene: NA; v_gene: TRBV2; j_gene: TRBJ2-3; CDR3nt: TGTGCCAGCAGTATCCGAATGGCTTATGATACGCAGTATTTT; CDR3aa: CASSIRMAYDTQYF
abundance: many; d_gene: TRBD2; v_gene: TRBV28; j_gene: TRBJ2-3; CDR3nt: TGTGCCAGCAGTTTCAGTGGACTAGCGGGAGTTCCAGATACGCAGTATTTT; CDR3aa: CASSFSGLAGVPDTQYF
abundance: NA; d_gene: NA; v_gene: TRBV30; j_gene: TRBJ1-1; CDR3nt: TGTGCCTGGAGTATCCGCAGAGAAGCTTTCTTT; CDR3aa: CAWSIRREAFF
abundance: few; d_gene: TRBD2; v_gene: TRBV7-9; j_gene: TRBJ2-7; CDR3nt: TGTGCCAGCAGCCCCCAGGTAGCGGGGACCTACGAGCAGTACTTC; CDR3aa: CASSPQVAGTYEQYF
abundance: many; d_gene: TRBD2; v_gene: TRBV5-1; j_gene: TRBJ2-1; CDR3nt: TGCGCCAGCAGCTCGTCGGGACTAGCCTACAATGAGCAGTTCTTC; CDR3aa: CASSSSGLAYNEQFF
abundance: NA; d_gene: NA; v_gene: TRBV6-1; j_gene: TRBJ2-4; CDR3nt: TGTGCCAGCAATCCCAGTCCTCTCGGGACCAAAAACATTCAGTACTTC; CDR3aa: CASNPSPLGTKNIQYF
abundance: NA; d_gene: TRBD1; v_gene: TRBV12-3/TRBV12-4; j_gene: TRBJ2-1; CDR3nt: TGTGCCAGCACCGACAGGGGAAAAGGAAATGAGCAGTTCTTC; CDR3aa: CASTDRGKGNEQFF
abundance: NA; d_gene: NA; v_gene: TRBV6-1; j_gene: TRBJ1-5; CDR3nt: TGTGCCAGCAGTAGGGACCGATCGGGACATCAGCCCCAGCATTTT; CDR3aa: CASSRDRSGHQPQHF
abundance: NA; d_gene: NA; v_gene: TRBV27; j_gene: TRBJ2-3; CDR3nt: TGTGCCAGCAGTTTAGAGGTGTCTAGCGCACACAAAGATACGCAGTATTTT; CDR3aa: CASSLEVSSAHKDTQYF
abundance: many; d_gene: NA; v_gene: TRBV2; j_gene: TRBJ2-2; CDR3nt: TGTGCCAGCCTACGAGGTTCAGAAGGCGGCGGGGAGCTGTTTTTT; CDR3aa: CASLRGSEGGGELFF
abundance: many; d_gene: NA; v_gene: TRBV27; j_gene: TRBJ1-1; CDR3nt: TGTGCCAGCAGTTTGGGGGTGGACACTGAAGCTTTCTTT; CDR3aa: CASSLGVDTEAFF
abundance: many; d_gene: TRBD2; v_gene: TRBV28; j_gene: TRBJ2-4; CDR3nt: TGTGCCAGCAGTTTATTAGCGGGAGGGCCCATGACCAAAAACATTCAGTACTTC; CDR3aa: CASSLLAGGPMTKNIQYF
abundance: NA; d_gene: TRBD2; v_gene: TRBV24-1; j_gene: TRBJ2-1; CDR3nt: TGTGCCACCAGTGACTCCGCCGGGACTAGCGTCTACAATGAGCAGTTCTTC; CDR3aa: CATSDSAGTSVYNEQFF
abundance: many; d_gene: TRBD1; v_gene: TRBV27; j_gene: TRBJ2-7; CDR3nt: TGTGCCAGCTCACCGGGGACAGGGGGCTCCTACGAGCAGTACTTC; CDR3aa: CASSPGTGGSYEQYF
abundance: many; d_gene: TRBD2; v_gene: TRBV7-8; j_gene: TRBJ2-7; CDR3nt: TGTGCCAGCAGCTTAGTAGGAGGGACTAGCGGTTCTCCCGAGCAGTACTTC; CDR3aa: CASSLVGGTSGSPEQYF
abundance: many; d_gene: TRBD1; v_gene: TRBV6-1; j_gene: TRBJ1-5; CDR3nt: TGTGCCAGCCGCGCTGGAACGACAGGGGCCCAGCCCCAGCATTTT; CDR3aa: CASRAGTTGAQPQHF
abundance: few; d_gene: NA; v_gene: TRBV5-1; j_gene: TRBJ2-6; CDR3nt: TGCGCCAGCAGCTTCGTGGCAGGGGCCTCTGGGGCCAACGTCCTGACTTTC; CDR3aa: CASSFVAGASGANVLTF
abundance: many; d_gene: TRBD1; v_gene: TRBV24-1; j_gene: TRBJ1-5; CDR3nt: TGTGCCACCAGTGATGCCTCCGGGACAGTCTACAGTCAGCCCCAGCATTTT; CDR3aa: CATSDASGTVYSQPQHF
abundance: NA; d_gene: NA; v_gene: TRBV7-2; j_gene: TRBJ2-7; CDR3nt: TGTGCCAGCAGCTTATTGCCGGGGAGCCCCTACGAGCAGTACTTC; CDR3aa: CASSLLPGSPYEQYF